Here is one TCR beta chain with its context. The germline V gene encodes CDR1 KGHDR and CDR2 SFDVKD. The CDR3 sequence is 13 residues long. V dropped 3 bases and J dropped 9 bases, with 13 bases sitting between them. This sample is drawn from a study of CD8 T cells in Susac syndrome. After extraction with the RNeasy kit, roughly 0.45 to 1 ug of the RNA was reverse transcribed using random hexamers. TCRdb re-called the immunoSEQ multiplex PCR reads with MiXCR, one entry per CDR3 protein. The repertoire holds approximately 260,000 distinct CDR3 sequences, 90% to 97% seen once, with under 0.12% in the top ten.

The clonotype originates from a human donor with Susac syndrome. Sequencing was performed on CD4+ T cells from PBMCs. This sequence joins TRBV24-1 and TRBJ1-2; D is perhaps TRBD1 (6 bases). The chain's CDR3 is CATSDTDRLRYTF. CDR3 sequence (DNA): TGTGCCACCAGTGATACCGACAGGCTGCGCTACACCTTC.